This entry describes one TCR beta chain. These data are taken from a study of low-dose radiotherapy and immunotherapy resistance in tumors. Study-level background: Doses of 0.5 Gy per fraction every 2 weeks, totaling 6.5 Gy, went to Cohort 1.

TRAV- and TRBV-specific primers primed first-strand cDNA, covering alpha and beta chains. A constant-region primer paired with the V-primer adapter amplified TCRs over 20 PCR cycles. MiXCR, run by TCRdb on the reads, gives a single entry per CDR3 protein. This sample yields around 13,000 distinct CDR3 sequences, of which roughly 60% are seen a single time; roughly 8% belongs to the top ten. The V gene's germline CDR1 is SQVTM and CDR2 ANQGSEA. V shed 7 bases and J 3 bases; nucleotides not matched to a gene: 6. This CDR3 spans 13 amino acids. The sequence was obtained from a human donor with advanced metastatic prostate, ovarian, gallbladder or colorectal cancer (not recorded which). This table probably holds off-target reads from a library built for another chain. This chain links TRBV29-1 with TRBJ2-1; 7 bases are shared with TRBD2. The chain's CDR3 is CSGRTGGYNEQFF. The CDR3 nucleotides read TGCAGCGGACGGACGGGGGGCTACAATGAGCAGTTCTTC.